The text below deals with one T cell receptor (beta chain). The data belong to a study of blood T cell repertoires in COVID-19. TCRdb's copy holds only in-frame clones and misses some; the assay was immunoSEQ multiplex PCR. Of around 300,000 clones listed, approximately 90% are singletons. Germline values: CDR1 SNHLY, CDR2 FYNNEI. CDR3 length equals 13 residues. Trimming took off 10 bases at V and 3 bases at J, with 13 bases between the two ends. The sample consisted of PBMCs or T cells enriched from blood (not recorded which). V and J are TRBV2 and TRBJ1-5; D remains ambiguous. This TCR was sampled from a young woman who had recovered from COVID-19. CDR3 amino acids: CATAEVNNQPQHF. The DNA of the CDR3 is TGTGCCACAGCGGAGGTCAACAATCAGCCCCAGCATTTT.